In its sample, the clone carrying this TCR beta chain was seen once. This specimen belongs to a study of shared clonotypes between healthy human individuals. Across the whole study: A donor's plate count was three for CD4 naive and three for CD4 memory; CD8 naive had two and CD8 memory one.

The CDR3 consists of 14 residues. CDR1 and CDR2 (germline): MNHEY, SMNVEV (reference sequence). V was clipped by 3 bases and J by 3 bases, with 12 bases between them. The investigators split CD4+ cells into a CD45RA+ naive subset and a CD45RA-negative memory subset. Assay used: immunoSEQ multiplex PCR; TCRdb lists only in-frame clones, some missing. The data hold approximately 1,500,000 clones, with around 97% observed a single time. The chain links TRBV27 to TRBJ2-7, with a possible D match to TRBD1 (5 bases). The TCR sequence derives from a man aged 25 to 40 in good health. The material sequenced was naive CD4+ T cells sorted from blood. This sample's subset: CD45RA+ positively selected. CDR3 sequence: CASSLGRDYYEQYF. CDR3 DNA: TGTGCCAGCAGTTTGGGCAGGGATTACTACGAGCAGTACTTC.